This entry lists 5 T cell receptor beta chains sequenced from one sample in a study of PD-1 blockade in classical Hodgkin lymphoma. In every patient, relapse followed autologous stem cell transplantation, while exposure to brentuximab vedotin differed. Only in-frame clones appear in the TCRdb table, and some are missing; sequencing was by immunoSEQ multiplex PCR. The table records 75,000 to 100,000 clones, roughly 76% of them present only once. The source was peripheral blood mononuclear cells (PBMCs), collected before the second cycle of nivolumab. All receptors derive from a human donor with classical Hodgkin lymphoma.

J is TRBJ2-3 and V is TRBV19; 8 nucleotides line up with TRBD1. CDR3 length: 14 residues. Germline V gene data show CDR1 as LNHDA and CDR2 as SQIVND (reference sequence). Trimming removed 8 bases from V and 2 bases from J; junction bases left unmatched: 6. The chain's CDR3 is CASGRQGNTDTQYF. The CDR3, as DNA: TGTGCCAGTGGCCGACAGGGGAACACAGATACGCAGTATTTT. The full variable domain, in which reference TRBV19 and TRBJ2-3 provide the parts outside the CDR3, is DGGITQSPKYLFRKEGQNVTLSCEQNLNHDAMYWYRQDPGQGLRLIYYSQIVNDFQKGDIAEGYSVSREKKESFPLTVTSAQKNPTAFYLCASGRQGNTDTQYFGPGTRLTVL.

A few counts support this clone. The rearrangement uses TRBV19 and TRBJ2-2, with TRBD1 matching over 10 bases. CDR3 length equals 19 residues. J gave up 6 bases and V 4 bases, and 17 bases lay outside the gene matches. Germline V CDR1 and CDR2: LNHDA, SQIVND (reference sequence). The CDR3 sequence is CASSTRDRGSYRTPGELFF. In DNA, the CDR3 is TGTGCCAGTAGTACCCGGGACAGGGGATCTTATCGGACCCCCGGGGAGCTGTTTTTT.

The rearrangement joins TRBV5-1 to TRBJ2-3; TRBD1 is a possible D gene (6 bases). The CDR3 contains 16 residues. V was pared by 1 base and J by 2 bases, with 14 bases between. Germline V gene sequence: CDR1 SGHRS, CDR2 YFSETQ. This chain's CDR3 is CASSLSWTDYTDTQYF. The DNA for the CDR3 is TGCGCCAGCAGCTTGTCGTGGACAGATTACACAGATACGCAGTATTTT.

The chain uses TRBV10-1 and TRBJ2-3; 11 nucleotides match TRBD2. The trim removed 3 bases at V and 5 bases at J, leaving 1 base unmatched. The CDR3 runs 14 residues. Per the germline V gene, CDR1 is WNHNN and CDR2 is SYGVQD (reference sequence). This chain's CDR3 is CASSEGTSGDTQYF. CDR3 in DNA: TGCGCCAGCAGTGAAGGGACTAGCGGAGATACGCAGTATTTT.

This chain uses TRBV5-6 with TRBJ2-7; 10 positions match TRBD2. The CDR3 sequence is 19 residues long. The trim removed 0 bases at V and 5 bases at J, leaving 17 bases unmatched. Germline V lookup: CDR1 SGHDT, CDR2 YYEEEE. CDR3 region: CASSLGGTSAVIVTHEQYF. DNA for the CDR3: TGTGCCAGCAGCTTGGGTGGGACTAGCGCCGTAATAGTTACCCACGAGCAGTACTTC.